A selection of T cell receptor beta chains follows, all from one sample in a study of molecular identifiers for immune sequencing clone quantification. TCRdb processed the PCR reads anew with MiXCR; each CDR3 protein has one entry. The repertoire has more than 250,000 distinct CDR3 sequences, about a fifth of them found once; the top ten carry more than 0.8%. The material sequenced was naive CD8+ T cells from blood, with Jurkat cell RNA spiked in. The receptors were gathered from a human donor in good health. Some libraries in this study had Jurkat cell RNA spiked in. Both conserved end residues are part of each CDR3. D genes are given only for firm matches. Size is omitted from some rows. Given values are once, few, many or a class for expanded clones.

TRBJ2-2 . . TRBV10-3 CAISESTRSNTGELFF TGTGCCATCAGTGAGTCGACCAGATCGAACACCGGGGAGCTGTTTTTT
TRBJ1-4 . TRBD1 TRBV7-9 CASSFMPGTGSEKLLF TGTGCCAGCAGCTTCATGCCCGGGACAGGGAGTGAAAAACTGCTTTTT
TRBJ2-5 many . TRBV7-9 CASNDGLYQETQYF TGTGCCAGCAATGACGGGTTGTACCAAGAGACCCAGTACTTC
TRBJ1-6 . . TRBV7-3 CASRRQNSYNSPLYF TGTGCCAGCAGACGTCAGAATTCCTATAATTCGCCCCTCTACTTT
TRBJ1-5 many . TRBV15 CATSRDYQGNQPQHF TGTGCCACCAGCAGAGATTATCAAGGCAATCAGCCCCAGCATTTT
TRBJ2-7 many . TRBV20-1 CSARDVGSSSYEQYF TGCAGTGCTAGAGATGTTGGGAGTTCTTCCTACGAGCAGTACTTC
TRBJ1-1 many . TRBV27 CASSLSRNTEAFF TGTGCCAGCAGTTTAAGTCGGAACACTGAAGCTTTCTTT
TRBJ2-7 . TRBD1 TRBV20-1 CSAPPEIRGSSYEQYF TGCAGTGCTCCCCCAGAGATCAGGGGGAGCTCCTACGAGCAGTACTTC
TRBJ1-5 many . TRBV7-6 CASSSRDGGNQPQHF TGTGCCAGCAGCTCGAGGGACGGGGGTAATCAGCCCCAGCATTTT
TRBJ2-7 many TRBD1 TRBV4-1 CASSRGTGAYEQYF TGCGCCAGCAGCAGGGGGACAGGGGCCTACGAGCAGTACTTC
TRBJ1-3 . . TRBV4-1 CASSQVTARGNAIYF TGCGCCAGCAGCCAAGTGACCGCCAGAGGAAACGCCATATATTTT
TRBJ2-5 many . TRBV6-5 CASSYSIGPSQETQYF TGTGCCAGCAGTTACTCGATAGGTCCCTCCCAAGAGACCCAGTACTTC
TRBJ2-1 few TRBD2 TRBV11-2 CASSLARPGERGGYNEQFF TGTGCCAGCAGCTTAGCACGACCCGGGGAGCGGGGGGGGTACAATGAGCAGTTCTTC
TRBJ2-7 few . TRBV12-3/TRBV12-4 CASTAGRSYEQYF TGTGCCAGTACCGCGGGACGGTCCTACGAGCAGTACTTC